The next 3 T cell receptor beta chains were all read from a single sample in a study of blood T cell repertoires in COVID-19. Data came from immunoSEQ multiplex PCR; TCRdb stores just in-frame clones and leaves some out. The repertoire holds roughly 41,000 clones, with approximately 85% as singletons. The sample taken for sequencing was peripheral blood. The receptors were gathered from a human donor in a cohort sampled during active COVID-19. The donor label of this sample is uncertain.

This clone was found a few times. The rearrangement links TRBV5-1 to TRBJ2-1; TRBD1 might be the D (5 bases). The CDR3 runs 16 residues. From germline, CDR1 is SGHRS and CDR2 YFSETQ. Between the trimmed V and J ends, which lost 3 bases and 0 bases, there was a span of 13 bases. Here the CDR3 reads CASSSFRGSSYNEQFF. CDR3 DNA sequence: TGCGCCAGCAGCTCTTTTAGGGGAAGCTCCTACAATGAGCAGTTCTTC.

This clone was detected only a few times. The gene calls are TRBV10-2 and TRBJ2-1; the match to TRBD2 covers 8 bases. Looked up from germline, CDR1 is WSHSY and CDR2 is SAAADI. J gave up 4 bases and V 8 bases, and 4 bases lay outside the gene matches. CDR3 length equals 13 residues. Written as DNA, the CDR3 is TGCGCCAGCGGAGCGGGGGCGTACAATGAGCAGTTCTTC. Its translation is CASGAGAYNEQFF.

CDR3 loop: CASSINGETQYF. The CDR3 coding sequence is TGTGCCAGCAGCATTAACGGGGAGACCCAGTACTTC. The chain carries TRBV7-9 and TRBJ2-5; D call uncertain. Germline CDR1 is SEHNR and CDR2 is FQNEAQ (reference sequence). The V end lost 5 bases, the J end lost 5 bases, and 9 bases lay between the germline ends. CDR3 length: 12 residues.